A selection of T cell receptor beta chains follows, all from one sample in a study of blood T cell repertoires in COVID-19. Measured with immunoSEQ multiplex PCR; TCRdb has only the in-frame clones, and not every one. This table holds around 250,000 clones, around 90% found once. The sample taken for sequencing was peripheral blood. Receptors were obtained from an older woman with COVID-19, enrolled during active disease. Both conserved end residues are part of each CDR3. A D gene is named only where the DNA matches it firmly. The size field is filled for only some rows; it gives once, few, many or a size class.

v_call: TRBV10-3
d_call: TRBD1
clone_size: NA
j_call: TRBJ2-2
cdr3_aa: CAISERDRAVGGELFF
cdr3_nt: TGTGCCATCAGCGAACGGGACAGGGCGGTTGGCGGGGAGCTGTTTTTT

v_call: TRBV15
d_call: NA
clone_size: NA
j_call: TRBJ2-2
cdr3_aa: CATSRDLAGAGELFF
cdr3_nt: TGTGCCACCAGCAGAGATTTGGCGGGTGCCGGGGAGCTGTTTTTT

v_call: TRBV6-5
d_call: TRBD1
clone_size: NA
j_call: TRBJ2-7
cdr3_aa: CASSLSRDRGVYEQYF
cdr3_nt: TGTGCCAGCAGTTTATCCCGGGACAGGGGCGTCTACGAGCAGTACTTC

v_call: TRBV12-3/TRBV12-4
d_call: TRBD1
clone_size: NA
j_call: TRBJ1-2
cdr3_aa: CASSRDRGYGYTF
cdr3_nt: TGTGCCAGCAGTCGGGACAGGGGATATGGCTACACCTTC

v_call: TRBV10-3
d_call: NA
clone_size: NA
j_call: TRBJ1-5
cdr3_aa: CAISDSARDQPQHF
cdr3_nt: TGTGCCATCAGTGACAGTGCGAGGGATCAGCCCCAGCATTTT

v_call: TRBV10-1
d_call: NA
clone_size: few
j_call: TRBJ2-7
cdr3_aa: CASKLTGSYEQYF
cdr3_nt: TGCGCCAGCAAGTTGACAGGTTCCTACGAGCAGTACTTC

v_call: TRBV27
d_call: TRBD1
clone_size: NA
j_call: TRBJ1-2
cdr3_aa: CASSTTTGGKGYTF
cdr3_nt: TGTGCCAGCAGTACCACGACAGGGGGTAAGGGCTACACCTTC

v_call: TRBV11-2
d_call: NA
clone_size: once
j_call: TRBJ1-4
cdr3_aa: CASSTWEFNEKLFF
cdr3_nt: TGTGCCAGCAGTACCTGGGAGTTTAATGAAAAACTGTTTTTT

v_call: TRBV5-1
d_call: NA
clone_size: NA
j_call: TRBJ2-7
cdr3_aa: CASSLVPGSSYEQYF
cdr3_nt: TGCGCCAGCAGCTTGGTCCCGGGGAGCTCCTACGAGCAGTACTTC

v_call: TRBV7-2
d_call: NA
clone_size: NA
j_call: TRBJ2-7
cdr3_aa: CASSLFPDRIYEQYF
cdr3_nt: TGTGCCAGCAGCTTATTCCCGGACAGAATTTACGAGCAGTACTTC

v_call: TRBV9
d_call: TRBD2
clone_size: NA
j_call: TRBJ2-1
cdr3_aa: CASSVGLLAVSYNEQFF
cdr3_nt: TGTGCCAGCAGCGTAGGCCTACTAGCGGTCTCCTACAATGAGCAGTTCTTC

v_call: TRBV13
d_call: NA
clone_size: NA
j_call: TRBJ2-7
cdr3_aa: CASSLPESYEQYF
cdr3_nt: TGTGCCAGCAGCTTACCAGAATCCTACGAGCAGTACTTC

v_call: TRBV6-5
d_call: NA
clone_size: NA
j_call: TRBJ1-1
cdr3_aa: CASRREAHGTEAFF
cdr3_nt: TGTGCCAGCAGACGGGAGGCTCATGGCACTGAAGCTTTCTTT

v_call: TRBV6-2/TRBV6-3
d_call: NA
clone_size: once
j_call: TRBJ1-2
cdr3_aa: CASSPADRTNYGYTF
cdr3_nt: TGTGCCAGCAGTCCGGCCGACAGGACTAACTATGGCTACACCTTC

v_call: TRBV7-2
d_call: NA
clone_size: NA
j_call: TRBJ2-7
cdr3_aa: CASSLDRSYEQYF
cdr3_nt: TGTGCCAGCAGCTTAGACAGGTCCTACGAGCAGTACTTC

v_call: TRBV2
d_call: NA
clone_size: NA
j_call: TRBJ2-6
cdr3_aa: CASSMDSSGANVLTF
cdr3_nt: TGTGCCAGCAGCATGGACAGCTCTGGGGCCAACGTCCTGACTTTC

v_call: TRBV4-1
d_call: TRBD2
clone_size: few
j_call: TRBJ2-6
cdr3_aa: CASRGTSGGSGANVLTF
cdr3_nt: TGCGCCAGCCGAGGGACTAGCGGGGGGTCTGGGGCCAACGTCCTGACTTTC

v_call: TRBV20-1
d_call: NA
clone_size: NA
j_call: TRBJ1-1
cdr3_aa: CSAGGEWEAFF
cdr3_nt: TGCAGTGCCGGGGGGGAGTGGGAAGCTTTCTTT

v_call: TRBV13
d_call: NA
clone_size: NA
j_call: TRBJ2-7
cdr3_aa: CASSQRRGTYEQYF
cdr3_nt: TGTGCCAGCAGCCAGCGACGAGGCACCTACGAGCAGTACTTC

v_call: TRBV7-9
d_call: TRBD1
clone_size: NA
j_call: TRBJ1-1
cdr3_aa: CASTGQGYTEAFF
cdr3_nt: TGTGCCAGCACGGGACAGGGGTACACTGAAGCTTTCTTT

v_call: TRBV11-3
d_call: TRBD1
clone_size: NA
j_call: TRBJ1-1
cdr3_aa: CASSPGTGGTEAFF
cdr3_nt: TGTGCCAGCAGCCCGGGGACAGGGGGCACTGAAGCTTTCTTT

v_call: TRBV9
d_call: NA
clone_size: NA
j_call: TRBJ1-2
cdr3_aa: CASSVEVTGGYTF
cdr3_nt: TGTGCCAGCAGCGTAGAAGTAACAGGGGGCTACACCTTC

v_call: TRBV7-9
d_call: TRBD1
clone_size: NA
j_call: TRBJ1-2
cdr3_aa: CASSSRGDGYTF
cdr3_nt: TGTGCCAGCAGCTCCAGGGGGGACGGCTACACCTTC

v_call: TRBV9
d_call: NA
clone_size: NA
j_call: TRBJ1-1
cdr3_aa: CASSVGAVSTEAFF
cdr3_nt: TGTGCCAGCAGCGTTGGTGCAGTATCCACTGAAGCTTTCTTT

v_call: TRBV4-1
d_call: TRBD1
clone_size: NA
j_call: TRBJ1-3
cdr3_aa: CASSQAWTGGNTIYF
cdr3_nt: TGCGCCAGCAGCCAAGCATGGACAGGGGGAAACACCATATATTTT

v_call: TRBV19
d_call: NA
clone_size: NA
j_call: TRBJ1-5
cdr3_aa: CASSILEGNQPQHF
cdr3_nt: TGTGCCAGTAGTATTCTGGAGGGAAATCAGCCCCAGCATTTT

v_call: TRBV4-2
d_call: TRBD1
clone_size: NA
j_call: TRBJ1-4
cdr3_aa: CASSRDRRNEKLFF
cdr3_nt: TGTGCCAGTTCGCGGGACAGGAGGAATGAAAAACTGTTTTTT

v_call: TRBV19
d_call: NA
clone_size: NA
j_call: TRBJ1-5
cdr3_aa: CAVGLVARGQPQHF
cdr3_nt: TGTGCCGTCGGTTTGGTGGCTAGGGGTCAGCCCCAGCATTTT

v_call: TRBV4-3
d_call: NA
clone_size: NA
j_call: TRBJ1-1
cdr3_aa: CASGFQAGGRGTEAFF
cdr3_nt: TGCGCCAGCGGATTCCAAGCGGGTGGGCGGGGTACTGAAGCTTTCTTT

v_call: TRBV5-4
d_call: NA
clone_size: NA
j_call: TRBJ2-1
cdr3_aa: CASSLFISNRKSYNEQFF
cdr3_nt: TGTGCCAGCAGCTTGTTTATCTCTAACAGAAAAAGCTACAATGAGCAGTTCTTC

v_call: TRBV19
d_call: NA
clone_size: NA
j_call: TRBJ1-5
cdr3_aa: CASTVGGNQPQHF
cdr3_nt: TGTGCCAGTACCGTGGGGGGGAATCAGCCCCAGCATTTT

v_call: TRBV10-3
d_call: NA
clone_size: NA
j_call: TRBJ1-3
cdr3_aa: CAISESKAGLVDTIYF
cdr3_nt: TGTGCCATCAGTGAGTCGAAGGCGGGCCTCGTGGACACCATATATTTT

v_call: TRBV5-6
d_call: TRBD1
clone_size: NA
j_call: TRBJ2-5
cdr3_aa: CASSLGQGVRGTQYF
cdr3_nt: TGTGCCAGCAGCTTGGGCCAGGGGGTCAGGGGGACCCAGTACTTC

v_call: TRBV19
d_call: NA
clone_size: NA
j_call: TRBJ2-2
cdr3_aa: CASSMKMGASSFRNTGELFF
cdr3_nt: TGTGCCAGTAGTATGAAGATGGGGGCGTCGAGCTTCCGGAACACCGGGGAGCTGTTTTTT

v_call: TRBV7-9
d_call: TRBD1
clone_size: NA
j_call: TRBJ1-1
cdr3_aa: CASSPGRTGKRITEAFF
cdr3_nt: TGTGCCAGCAGCCCGGGCCGGACAGGGAAGCGGATAACTGAAGCTTTCTTT

v_call: TRBV7-2
d_call: NA
clone_size: NA
j_call: TRBJ1-5
cdr3_aa: CASSDRYNQPQHF
cdr3_nt: TGTGCCAGCAGCGACAGGTACAATCAGCCCCAGCATTTT

v_call: TRBV30
d_call: NA
clone_size: NA
j_call: TRBJ2-5
cdr3_aa: CAWGTGITQYF
cdr3_nt: TGTGCCTGGGGTACGGGTATTACCCAGTACTTC

v_call: TRBV6-5
d_call: NA
clone_size: NA
j_call: TRBJ1-2
cdr3_aa: CASSLGRGWPGYTF
cdr3_nt: TGTGCCAGCAGTTTGGGGCGGGGGTGGCCTGGCTACACCTTC

v_call: TRBV5-1
d_call: TRBD1
clone_size: NA
j_call: TRBJ1-2
cdr3_aa: CASSSNPGQGLGRGYTF
cdr3_nt: TGCGCCAGCAGCTCGAATCCGGGACAGGGTCTTGGTCGGGGCTACACCTTC

v_call: TRBV5-1
d_call: TRBD1
clone_size: NA
j_call: TRBJ2-5
cdr3_aa: CASSLAGTGQETQYF
cdr3_nt: TGCGCCAGCAGCTTGGCAGGGACAGGCCAAGAGACCCAGTACTTC

v_call: TRBV15
d_call: NA
clone_size: NA
j_call: TRBJ1-2
cdr3_aa: CATSRKNRDGYTF
cdr3_nt: TGTGCCACCAGCAGAAAAAACAGGGATGGCTACACCTTC

v_call: TRBV7-9
d_call: TRBD1
clone_size: NA
j_call: TRBJ1-6
cdr3_aa: CASSTGTGWSSSYNSPLHF
cdr3_nt: TGTGCCAGCAGCACCGGGACAGGGTGGTCCAGCTCCTATAATTCACCCCTCCACTTT

v_call: TRBV7-2
d_call: NA
clone_size: NA
j_call: TRBJ1-6
cdr3_aa: CASTGGRGPGSPLHF
cdr3_nt: TGTGCCAGCACTGGTGGGCGGGGGCCGGGGTCACCCCTCCACTTT

v_call: TRBV7-9
d_call: NA
clone_size: NA
j_call: TRBJ1-6
cdr3_aa: CASSPSSGNSPLHF
cdr3_nt: TGTGCCAGCAGCCCTAGTTCGGGTAATTCACCCCTCCACTTT

v_call: TRBV9
d_call: TRBD1
clone_size: NA
j_call: TRBJ2-6
cdr3_aa: CASSARQGASGANVLTF
cdr3_nt: TGTGCCAGCAGCGCTAGACAGGGGGCGTCTGGGGCCAACGTCCTGACTTTC

v_call: TRBV7-2
d_call: NA
clone_size: NA
j_call: TRBJ2-7
cdr3_aa: CASSKEGFTSYEQYF
cdr3_nt: TGTGCCAGCAGCAAGGAGGGCTTCACCTCCTACGAGCAGTACTTC

v_call: TRBV7-8
d_call: NA
clone_size: NA
j_call: TRBJ1-2
cdr3_aa: CASSQGRDPNYGYTF
cdr3_nt: TGTGCCAGCAGTCAAGGCAGGGATCCTAACTATGGCTACACCTTC

v_call: TRBV3-1/TRBV3-2
d_call: NA
clone_size: few
j_call: TRBJ1-5
cdr3_aa: CASSQRRPGESNQPQHF
cdr3_nt: TGTGCCAGCAGCCAACGGAGGCCCGGGGAGAGCAATCAGCCCCAGCATTTT

v_call: TRBV30
d_call: NA
clone_size: NA
j_call: TRBJ2-3
cdr3_aa: CAGGMTDTQYF
cdr3_nt: TGTGCCGGGGGTATGACAGATACGCAGTATTTT

v_call: TRBV5-1
d_call: NA
clone_size: once
j_call: TRBJ1-5
cdr3_aa: CASSDARKNQPQHF
cdr3_nt: TGCGCCAGCAGCGACGCCAGGAAGAATCAGCCCCAGCATTTT

v_call: TRBV4-2
d_call: NA
clone_size: NA
j_call: TRBJ1-1
cdr3_aa: CASSQEEEGTEAFF
cdr3_nt: TGTGCCAGCAGCCAGGAGGAGGAGGGAACTGAAGCTTTCTTT

v_call: TRBV6-5
d_call: TRBD1
clone_size: NA
j_call: TRBJ1-5
cdr3_aa: CASSSGQGVQPQHF
cdr3_nt: TGTGCCAGCAGTTCCGGACAGGGGGTACAGCCCCAGCATTTT

v_call: TRBV29-1
d_call: NA
clone_size: NA
j_call: TRBJ1-1
cdr3_aa: CSAETLRGTEAFF
cdr3_nt: TGCAGCGCCGAAACCCTAAGGGGCACTGAAGCTTTCTTT

v_call: TRBV27
d_call: NA
clone_size: NA
j_call: TRBJ1-5
cdr3_aa: CASSLAGIFQPQHF
cdr3_nt: TGTGCCAGCAGTTTGGCAGGGATTTTTCAGCCCCAGCATTTT

v_call: TRBV4-1
d_call: NA
clone_size: few
j_call: TRBJ1-5
cdr3_aa: CASSQDRAGNQPQHF
cdr3_nt: TGCGCCAGCAGCCAAGATAGGGCAGGGAATCAGCCCCAGCATTTT

v_call: TRBV20-1
d_call: NA
clone_size: NA
j_call: TRBJ1-1
cdr3_aa: CSVTGTQF
cdr3_nt: TGCAGTGTCACAGGGACCCAGTTT

v_call: TRBV3-1/TRBV3-2
d_call: NA
clone_size: NA
j_call: TRBJ1-2
cdr3_aa: CASSPRWGLNYGYTF
cdr3_nt: TGTGCCAGCAGCCCTCGTTGGGGGCTCAACTATGGCTACACCTTC